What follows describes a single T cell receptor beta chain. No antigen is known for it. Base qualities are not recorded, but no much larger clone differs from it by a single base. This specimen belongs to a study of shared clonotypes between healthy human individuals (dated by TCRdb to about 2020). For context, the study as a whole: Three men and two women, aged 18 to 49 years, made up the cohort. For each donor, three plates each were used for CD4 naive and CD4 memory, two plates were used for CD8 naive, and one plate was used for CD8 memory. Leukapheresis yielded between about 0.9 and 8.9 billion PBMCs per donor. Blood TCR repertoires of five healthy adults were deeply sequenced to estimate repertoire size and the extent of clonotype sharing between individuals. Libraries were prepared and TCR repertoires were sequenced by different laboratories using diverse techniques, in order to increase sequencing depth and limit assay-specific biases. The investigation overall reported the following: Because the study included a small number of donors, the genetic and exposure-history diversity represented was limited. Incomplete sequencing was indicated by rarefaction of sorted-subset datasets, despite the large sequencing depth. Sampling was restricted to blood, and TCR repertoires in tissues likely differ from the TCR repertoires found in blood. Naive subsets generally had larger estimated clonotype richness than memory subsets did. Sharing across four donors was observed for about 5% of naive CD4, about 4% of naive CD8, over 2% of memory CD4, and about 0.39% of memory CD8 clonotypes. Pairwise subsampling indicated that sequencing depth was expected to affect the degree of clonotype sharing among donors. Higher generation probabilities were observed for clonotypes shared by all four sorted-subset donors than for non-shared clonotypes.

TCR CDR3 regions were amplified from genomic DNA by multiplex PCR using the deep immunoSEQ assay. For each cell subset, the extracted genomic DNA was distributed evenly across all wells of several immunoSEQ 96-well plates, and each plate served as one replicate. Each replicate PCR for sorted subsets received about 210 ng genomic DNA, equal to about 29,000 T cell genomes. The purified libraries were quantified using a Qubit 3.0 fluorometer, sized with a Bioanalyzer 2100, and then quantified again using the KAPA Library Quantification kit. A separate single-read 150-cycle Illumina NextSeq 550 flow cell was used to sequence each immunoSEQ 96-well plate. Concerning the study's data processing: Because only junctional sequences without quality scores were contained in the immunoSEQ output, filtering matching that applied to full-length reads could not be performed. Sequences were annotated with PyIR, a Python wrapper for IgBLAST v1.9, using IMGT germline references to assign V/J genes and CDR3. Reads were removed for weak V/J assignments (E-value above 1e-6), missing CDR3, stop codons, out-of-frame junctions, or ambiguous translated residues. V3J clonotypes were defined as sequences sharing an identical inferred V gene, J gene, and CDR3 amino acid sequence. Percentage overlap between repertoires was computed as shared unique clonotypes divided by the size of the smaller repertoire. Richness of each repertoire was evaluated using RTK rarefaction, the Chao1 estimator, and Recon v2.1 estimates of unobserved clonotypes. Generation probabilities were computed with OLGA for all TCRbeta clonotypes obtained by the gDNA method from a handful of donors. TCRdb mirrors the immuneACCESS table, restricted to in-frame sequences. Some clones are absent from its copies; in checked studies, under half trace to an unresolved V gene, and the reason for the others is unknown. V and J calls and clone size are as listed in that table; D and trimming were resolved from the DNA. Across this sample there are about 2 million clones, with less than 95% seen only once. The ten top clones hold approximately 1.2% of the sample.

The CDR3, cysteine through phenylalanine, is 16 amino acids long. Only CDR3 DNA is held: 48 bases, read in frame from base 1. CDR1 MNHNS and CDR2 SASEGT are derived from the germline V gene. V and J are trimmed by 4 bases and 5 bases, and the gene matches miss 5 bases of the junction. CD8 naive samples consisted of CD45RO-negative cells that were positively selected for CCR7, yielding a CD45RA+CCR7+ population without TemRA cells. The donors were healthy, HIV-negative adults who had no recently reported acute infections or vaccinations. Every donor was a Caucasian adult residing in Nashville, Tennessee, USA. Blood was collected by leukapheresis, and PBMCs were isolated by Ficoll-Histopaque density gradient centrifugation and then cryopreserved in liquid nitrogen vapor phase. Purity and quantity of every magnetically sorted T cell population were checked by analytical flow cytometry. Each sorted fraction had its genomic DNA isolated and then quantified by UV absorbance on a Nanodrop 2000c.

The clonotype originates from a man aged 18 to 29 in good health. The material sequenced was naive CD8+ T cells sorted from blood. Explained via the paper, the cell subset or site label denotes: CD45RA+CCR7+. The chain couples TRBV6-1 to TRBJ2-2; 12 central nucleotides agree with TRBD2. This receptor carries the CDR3 CASSVGLAGVTGELFF. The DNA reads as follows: TGTGCCAGCAGTGTGGGACTAGCGGGTGTTACCGGGGAGCTGTTTTTT.